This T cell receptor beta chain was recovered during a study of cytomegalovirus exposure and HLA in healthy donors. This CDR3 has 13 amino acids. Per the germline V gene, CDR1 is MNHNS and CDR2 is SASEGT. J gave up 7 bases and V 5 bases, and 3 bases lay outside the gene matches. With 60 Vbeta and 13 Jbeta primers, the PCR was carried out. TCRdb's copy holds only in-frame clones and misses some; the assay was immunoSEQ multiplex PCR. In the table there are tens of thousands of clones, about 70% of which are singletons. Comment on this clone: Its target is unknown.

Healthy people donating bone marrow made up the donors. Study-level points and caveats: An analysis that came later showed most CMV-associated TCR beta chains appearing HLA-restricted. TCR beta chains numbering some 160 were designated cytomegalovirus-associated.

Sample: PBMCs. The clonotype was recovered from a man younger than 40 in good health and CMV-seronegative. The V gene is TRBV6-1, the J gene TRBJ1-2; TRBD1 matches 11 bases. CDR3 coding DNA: TGTGCCAGCAGTCTGGACAGGGGGCCTGGCTACACCTTC. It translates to CASSLDRGPGYTF.